One and the same sample provided the 7 T cell receptor beta chains below, sequenced in a study of blood T cell repertoires in COVID-19. Sequenced by immunoSEQ multiplex PCR; TCRdb stores in-frame clones only, minus some. The sample includes under 95,000 clones, about nine tenths of them seen just once. Material: peripheral blood. The receptors stem from a woman aged 45-59 years in a cohort sampled during active COVID-19.

The chain joins TRBV28 to TRBJ2-7; 9 bases line up with TRBD2. This CDR3 has 15 amino acids. The J segment lost 3 bases and the V segment lost 4 bases, leaving 7 bases of the junction unmatched. The V gene's germline CDR1 is MDHEN and CDR2 SYDVKM. CDR3 amino acids: CASSSPAGGRYEQYF. The CDR3, as DNA: TGTGCCAGCAGTTCCCCAGCGGGGGGCCGCTACGAGCAGTACTTC.

The chain uses TRBV5-1 and TRBJ2-1; TRBD2 matches at 8 bases. There are 17 residues in the CDR3. The V gene's germline CDR1 is SGHRS and CDR2 YFSETQ. V trimming: 4 bases; J trimming: 5 bases; junction bases outside the gene matches: 14. The CDR3 loop is CASSRGIRGGSDNEQFF. In DNA, the CDR3 is TGCGCCAGCAGCAGGGGTATCCGGGGGGGATCCGACAATGAGCAGTTCTTC.

This clone was picked up a small number of times. The chain joins TRBV4-1 to TRBJ2-1; D is ambiguous. CDR1 MGHRA and CDR2 YSYEKL come from the germline V gene. This CDR3 comprises 17 residues. Trimming took 0 bases from V and 9 from J, leaving 21 bases between them. The CDR3 DNA follows: TGCGCCAGCAGCCAAGAAATCTTAGTCACTGCCACCGGTGAGCAGTTCTTC. It is translated as CASSQEILVTATGEQFF.

The rearrangement uses TRBV9 and TRBJ2-1, with D maybe TRBD1 (5 bases). Germline values: CDR1 SGDLS, CDR2 YYNGEE. This CDR3 is 15 amino acids long. The V end lost 5 bases, the J end lost 5 bases, and 17 bases lay between the germline ends. CDR3 bases: TGTGCCAGCAGTATAAGCCACCAGGGCGACAATGAGCAGTTCTTC. This sequence encodes CASSISHQGDNEQFF.

V is TRBV5-1 and J is TRBJ1-2; TRBD1 matches 9 bases. This CDR3 comprises 17 residues. V lost 2 bases, J lost 5 bases, and 13 bases stayed unmatched. Germline V gives CDR1 SGHRS, CDR2 YFSETQ. The CDR3 bases are TGCGCCAGCAGCTTATCCCCCGGGACAGGGATTTCATATGGCTACACCTTC. It specifies CASSLSPGTGISYGYTF.

V gene TRBV9 combines with J gene TRBJ1-2, with 7 positions matching TRBD1. CDR3 length: 17 residues. CDR1 and CDR2 from the germline V gene are SGDLS and YYNGEE. V was clipped by 0 bases and J by 4 bases; unmatched bases: 12. The DNA for the CDR3 is TGTGCCAGCAGCGTAGGGGGCAGACAGGGAGAACCCTATGGCTACACCTTC. Translation: CASSVGGRQGEPYGYTF.

The genes are TRBV5-1 and TRBJ1-2; the match to TRBD1 covers 7 bases. This CDR3 spans 14 amino acids. V lost 2 bases, J lost 7 bases, and 8 bases stayed unmatched. Germline CDR1 and CDR2: SGHRS and YFSETQ. The CDR3 region has the DNA TGCGCCAGCAGCTTCACCACAGGGGCTGGTGGCTACACCTTC. Amino acids: CASSFTTGAGGYTF.